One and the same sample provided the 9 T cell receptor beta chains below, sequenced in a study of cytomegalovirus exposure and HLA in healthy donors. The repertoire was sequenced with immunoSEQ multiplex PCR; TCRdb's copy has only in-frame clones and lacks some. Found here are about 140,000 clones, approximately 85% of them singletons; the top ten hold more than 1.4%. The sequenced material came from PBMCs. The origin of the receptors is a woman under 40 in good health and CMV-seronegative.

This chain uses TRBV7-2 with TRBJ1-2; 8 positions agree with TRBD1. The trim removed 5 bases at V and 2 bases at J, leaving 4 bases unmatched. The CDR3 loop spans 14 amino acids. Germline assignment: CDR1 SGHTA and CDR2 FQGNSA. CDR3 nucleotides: TGTGCCAGCAGCGAATGGACAGGGAACTATGGCTACACCTTC. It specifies CASSEWTGNYGYTF. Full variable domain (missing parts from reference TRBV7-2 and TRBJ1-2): GAGVSQSPSNKVTEKGKDVELRCDPISGHTALYWYRQSLGQGLEFLIYFQGNSAPDKSGLPSDRFSAERTGGSVSTLTIQRTQQEDSAVYLCASSEWTGNYGYTFGSGTRLTVV.

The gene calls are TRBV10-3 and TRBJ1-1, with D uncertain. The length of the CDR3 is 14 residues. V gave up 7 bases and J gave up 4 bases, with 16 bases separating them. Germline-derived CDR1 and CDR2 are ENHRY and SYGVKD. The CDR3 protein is CAIMTTAGGTEAFF. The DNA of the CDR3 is TGTGCCATCATGACCACAGCCGGTGGCACTGAAGCTTTCTTT.

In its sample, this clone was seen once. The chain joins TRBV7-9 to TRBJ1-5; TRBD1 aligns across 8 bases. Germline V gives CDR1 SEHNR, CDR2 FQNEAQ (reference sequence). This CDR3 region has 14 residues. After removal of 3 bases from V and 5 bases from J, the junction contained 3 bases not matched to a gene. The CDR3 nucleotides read TGTGCCAGCAGCTTCCTGACAGGGGATCAGCCCCAGCATTTT. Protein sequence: CASSFLTGDQPQHF. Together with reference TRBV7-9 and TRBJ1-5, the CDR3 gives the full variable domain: DTGVSQNPRHKITKRGQNVTFRCDPISEHNRLYWYRQTLGQGPEFLTYFQNEAQLEKSRLLSDRFSAERPKGSFSTLEIQRTEQGDSAMYLCASSFLTGDQPQHFGDGTRLSIL.

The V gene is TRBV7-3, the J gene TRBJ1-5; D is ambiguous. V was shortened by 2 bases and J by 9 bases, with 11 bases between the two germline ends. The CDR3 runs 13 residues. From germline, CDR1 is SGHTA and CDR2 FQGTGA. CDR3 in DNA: TGTGCCAGCAGCTTACGGGGAGGCGGGCCCCAGCATTTT. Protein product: CASSLRGGGPQHF.

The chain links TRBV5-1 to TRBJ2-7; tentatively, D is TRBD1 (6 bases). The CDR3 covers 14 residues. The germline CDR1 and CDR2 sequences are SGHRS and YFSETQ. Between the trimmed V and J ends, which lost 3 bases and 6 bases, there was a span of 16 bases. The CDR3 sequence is CASSYGTLDSEQYF. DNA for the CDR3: TGCGCCAGCAGCTACGGGACACTGGATTCCGAGCAGTACTTC. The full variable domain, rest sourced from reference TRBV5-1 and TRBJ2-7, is KAGVTQTPRYLIKTRGQQVTLSCSPISGHRSVSWYQQTPGQGLQFLFEYFSETQRNKGNFPGRFSGRQFSNSRSEMNVSTLELGDSALYLCASSYGTLDSEQYFGPGTRLTVT.

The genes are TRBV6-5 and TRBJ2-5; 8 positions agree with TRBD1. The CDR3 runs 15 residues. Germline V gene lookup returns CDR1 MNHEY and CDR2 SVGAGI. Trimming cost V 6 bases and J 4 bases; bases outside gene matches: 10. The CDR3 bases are TGTGCCAGCAGGCGAAGGGACAGGTTCGGAGAGACCCAGTACTTC. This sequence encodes CASRRRDRFGETQYF.

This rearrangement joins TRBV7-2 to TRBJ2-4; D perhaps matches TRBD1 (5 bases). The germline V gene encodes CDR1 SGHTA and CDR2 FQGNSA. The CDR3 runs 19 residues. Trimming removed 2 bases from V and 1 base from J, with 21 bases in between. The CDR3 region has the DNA TGTGCCAGCAGCTTAATATCCGCTGGGCAGGGTCTGGCCAAAAACATTCAGTACTTC. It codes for CASSLISAGQGLAKNIQYF.

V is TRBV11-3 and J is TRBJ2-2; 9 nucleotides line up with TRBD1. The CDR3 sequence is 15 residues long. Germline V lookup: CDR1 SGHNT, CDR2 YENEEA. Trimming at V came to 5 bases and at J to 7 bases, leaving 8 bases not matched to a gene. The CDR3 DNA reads TGTGCCAGCAGCCTCGGGACAGGGTCGAACGGGGAGCTGTTTTTT. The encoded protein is CASSLGTGSNGELFF.

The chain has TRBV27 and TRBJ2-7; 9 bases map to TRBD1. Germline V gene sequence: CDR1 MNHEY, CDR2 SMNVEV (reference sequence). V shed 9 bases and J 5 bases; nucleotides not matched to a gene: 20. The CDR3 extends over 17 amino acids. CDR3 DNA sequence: TGTGCCAGTCCAGGGATAAAAAGAACAGGGGGCTTTGACGAGCAGTACTTC. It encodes CASPGIKRTGGFDEQYF.